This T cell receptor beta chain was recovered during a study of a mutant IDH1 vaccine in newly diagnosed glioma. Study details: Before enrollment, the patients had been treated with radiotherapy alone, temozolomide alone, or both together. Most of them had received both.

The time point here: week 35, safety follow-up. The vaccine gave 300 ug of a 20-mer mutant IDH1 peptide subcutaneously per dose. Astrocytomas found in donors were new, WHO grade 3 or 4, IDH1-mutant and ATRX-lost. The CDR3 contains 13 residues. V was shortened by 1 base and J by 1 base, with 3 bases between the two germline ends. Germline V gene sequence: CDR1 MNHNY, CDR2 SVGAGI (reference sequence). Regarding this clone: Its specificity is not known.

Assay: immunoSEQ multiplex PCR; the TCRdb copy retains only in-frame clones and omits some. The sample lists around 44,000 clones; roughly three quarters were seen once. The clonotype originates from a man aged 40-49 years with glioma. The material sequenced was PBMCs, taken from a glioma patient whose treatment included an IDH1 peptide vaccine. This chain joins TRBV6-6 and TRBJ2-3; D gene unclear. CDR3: CASSYLGTDTQYF. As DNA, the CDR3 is TGTGCCAGCAGTTACTTAGGCACAGATACGCAGTATTTT.